These T cell receptor beta chains were read from a single sample in a study of human T cells and chemical hapten exposure. Each CDR3 protein gets one entry after TCRdb re-called the RACE reads with MiXCR. The data contain 120,000 to 150,000 distinct CDR3 sequences, around 11% of them singletons. Specimen: whole blood, collected in connection with sensitization to the hapten diphenylcyclopropenone (DPC). These TCRs come from a woman in her fifties or sixties with alopecia areata. Some clones in this sample may be carry-over from other donors' samples. CDR3s include the opening cysteine and the closing phenylalanine or tryptophan. Each record gives: J gene, clone size, V gene, D gene, CDR3 protein, CDR3 DNA. D genes are given only for firm matches. Part of the rows lack a size; the others show once, few, many or a class for expanded clones.

J: TRBJ2-7; size: few; V: TRBV7-2; D: -; CDR3: CASSLEGGSAYEQYF; DNA: TGTGCCAGCAGCTTAGAAGGGGGTAGCGCCTACGAGCAGTACTTC
J: TRBJ1-1; size: few; V: TRBV28; D: -; CDR3: CASSFLRTEAFF; DNA: TGTGCCAGCAGTTTCTTACGAACTGAAGCTTTCTTT
J: TRBJ1-1; size: few; V: TRBV7-9; D: TRBD1; CDR3: CASSRPQGIYTEAFF; DNA: TGTGCCAGCAGCCGCCCACAGGGGATTTACACTGAAGCTTTCTTT
J: TRBJ2-3; size: many; V: TRBV7-9; D: -; CDR3: CASSSSRPRPEDTQYF; DNA: TGTGCCAGCAGCTCTAGCCGTCCTAGACCGGAAGATACGCAGTATTTT
J: TRBJ2-7; size: few; V: TRBV18; D: -; CDR3: CASSPDRPEQYF; DNA: TGTGCCAGCTCACCAGACAGGCCCGAGCAGTACTTC
J: TRBJ2-7; size: few; V: TRBV28; D: TRBD1; CDR3: CASSLGQHYEQYF; DNA: TGTGCCAGCAGTTTGGGACAGCACTACGAGCAGTACTTC
J: TRBJ2-5; size: -; V: TRBV20-1; D: -; CDR3: CSAFSQETQYF; DNA: TGCAGTGCCTTCTCCCAAGAGACCCAGTACTTC
J: TRBJ2-2; size: -; V: TRBV29-1; D: TRBD1; CDR3: CSVGQATGGELFF; DNA: TGCAGCGTGGGACAGGCGACTGGCGGGGAGCTGTTTTTT
J: TRBJ1-5; size: few; V: TRBV12-3/TRBV12-4; D: -; CDR3: CASSLGAGANQPQHF; DNA: TGTGCCAGCAGTTTAGGGGCAGGGGCGAATCAGCCCCAGCATTTT
J: TRBJ2-3; size: -; V: TRBV28; D: -; CDR3: CASSLGTIGTDTQYF; DNA: TGTGCCAGCAGTTTGGGGACAATCGGCACAGATACGCAGTATTTT
J: TRBJ1-2; size: few; V: TRBV6-5; D: -; CDR3: CASSYRGANYGYTF; DNA: TGTGCCAGCAGTTACCGTGGGGCTAACTATGGCTACACCTTC
J: TRBJ1-1; size: many; V: TRBV30; D: TRBD1; CDR3: CAWSRGQSTEAFF; DNA: TGTGCCTGGAGCAGGGGGCAGAGCACTGAAGCTTTCTTT
J: TRBJ1-2; size: few; V: TRBV5-1; D: -; CDR3: CASSFGSGASNYGYTF; DNA: TGCGCCAGCAGTTTCGGGTCGGGGGCGTCTAACTATGGCTACACCTTC
J: TRBJ2-1; size: -; V: TRBV7-6; D: TRBD2; CDR3: CAGGAGVGEQFF; DNA: TGTGCCGGAGGGGCGGGGGTAGGTGAGCAGTTCTTC
J: TRBJ2-7; size: few; V: TRBV12-3/TRBV12-4; D: -; CDR3: CASSLQGPYEQYF; DNA: TGTGCCAGCAGTTTACAGGGTCCCTACGAGCAGTACTTC
J: TRBJ2-5; size: many; V: TRBV23-1; D: TRBD2; CDR3: CASKGVLTSGSHETQYF; DNA: TGCGCCAGCAAAGGAGTTCTGACTAGCGGGAGTCACGAGACCCAGTACTTC
J: TRBJ1-1; size: -; V: TRBV5-6; D: -; CDR3: CASSLARRTEAFF; DNA: TGTGCCAGCAGCTTGGCACGGAGAACTGAAGCTTTCTTT
J: TRBJ1-4; size: -; V: TRBV4-1; D: -; CDR3: CASSQSTPTNEKLFF; DNA: TGCGCCAGCAGCCAATCGACCCCAACTAATGAAAAACTGTTTTTT
J: TRBJ2-7; size: many; V: TRBV7-9; D: TRBD1; CDR3: CASSGDRGFYEQYF; DNA: TGTGCCAGCAGCGGAGACAGGGGGTTCTACGAGCAGTACTTC
J: TRBJ1-1; size: -; V: TRBV5-6; D: TRBD1; CDR3: CASSFKGTGHTEAFF; DNA: TGTGCCAGCAGCTTCAAAGGGACAGGCCACACTGAAGCTTTCTTT
J: TRBJ1-4; size: few; V: TRBV19; D: TRBD1; CDR3: CASRDFGRRQGRPNEKLFF; DNA: TGTGCCAGTAGAGATTTTGGGAGGAGACAGGGACGGCCTAATGAAAAACTGTTTTTT
J: TRBJ2-7; size: -; V: TRBV20-1; D: -; CDR3: CSASQALPYEQYF; DNA: TGCAGTGCTAGCCAGGCGCTCCCCTACGAGCAGTACTTC
J: TRBJ2-7; size: many; V: TRBV30; D: -; CDR3: CAWSSSSRVFGQYF; DNA: TGTGCCTGGAGTAGCTCTAGCCGAGTCTTCGGGCAGTACTTC
J: TRBJ2-6; size: -; V: TRBV12-3/TRBV12-4; D: -; CDR3: CASSLSRAGANVLTF; DNA: TGTGCCAGCAGTTTAAGCCGGGCTGGGGCCAACGTCCTGACTTTC
J: TRBJ1-1; size: many; V: TRBV14; D: -; CDR3: CASSLLRAAEAFF; DNA: TGTGCCAGCAGCCTTCTACGTGCGGCTGAAGCTTTCTTT
J: TRBJ1-2; size: -; V: TRBV7-2; D: -; CDR3: CASSPLALNYGYTF; DNA: TGTGCCAGCAGCCCTCTGGCGCTAAACTATGGCTACACCTTC
J: TRBJ1-5; size: few; V: TRBV6-5; D: -; CDR3: CASSEVGKWDQPQHF; DNA: TGTGCCAGCAGTGAGGTGGGAAAGTGGGATCAGCCCCAGCATTTT
J: TRBJ2-7; size: -; V: TRBV7-9; D: -; CDR3: CASSPLVQGRSYEQYF; DNA: TGTGCCAGCAGCCCCTTGGTTCAGGGCCGCTCCTACGAGCAGTACTTC
J: TRBJ2-3; size: -; V: TRBV29-1; D: -; CDR3: CSVLDTASTDTQYF; DNA: TGCAGCGTTCTTGACACCGCTAGCACAGATACGCAGTATTTT
J: TRBJ2-2; size: -; V: TRBV6-5; D: -; CDR3: CASSYSGHSNTGELFF; DNA: TGTGCCAGCAGTTACTCAGGGCATTCGAACACCGGGGAGCTGTTTTTT
J: TRBJ2-5; size: -; V: TRBV9; D: -; CDR3: CASSFSTTGTQYF; DNA: TGTGCCAGCAGCTTTTCTACCACAGGGACCCAGTACTTC
J: TRBJ1-4; size: many; V: TRBV6-5; D: TRBD1; CDR3: CASSRGQGGEKLFF; DNA: TGTGCCAGCAGTAGGGGACAGGGAGGAGAAAAACTGTTTTTT
J: TRBJ1-5; size: few; V: TRBV5-1; D: TRBD1; CDR3: CASIQGGLPQHF; DNA: TGCGCCAGCATTCAGGGGGGGCTACCCCAGCATTTT
J: TRBJ2-5; size: many; V: TRBV12-3/TRBV12-4; D: -; CDR3: CASRGTRQGTQYF; DNA: TGTGCCAGCAGAGGGACTCGACAGGGGACCCAGTACTTC
J: TRBJ1-2; size: many; V: TRBV30; D: TRBD1; CDR3: CAWTMDRDGYTF; DNA: TGTGCCTGGACCATGGACAGGGATGGCTACACCTTC
J: TRBJ1-2; size: -; V: TRBV5-1; D: TRBD1; CDR3: CASSLEGALGYTF; DNA: TGCGCCAGCAGCCTGGAGGGGGCGTTGGGCTACACCTTC
J: TRBJ2-1; size: few; V: TRBV19; D: TRBD2; CDR3: CASSIVGGRAVYNEQFF; DNA: TGTGCCAGTAGTATAGTCGGCGGGAGGGCCGTCTACAATGAGCAGTTCTTC
J: TRBJ2-3; size: few; V: TRBV11-1; D: TRBD1; CDR3: CASSYRGQLGTDTQYF; DNA: TGTGCCAGCAGCTACAGGGGACAGTTGGGCACAGATACGCAGTATTTT
J: TRBJ1-2; size: -; V: TRBV18; D: -; CDR3: CASSPASDPAGYGYTF; DNA: TGTGCCAGCTCACCGGCTTCAGATCCCGCAGGCTATGGCTACACCTTC
J: TRBJ2-3; size: many; V: TRBV2; D: -; CDR3: CASSRQSPGTDTQYF; DNA: TGTGCCAGCAGTCGCCAGTCTCCCGGCACAGATACGCAGTATTTT
J: TRBJ2-5; size: few; V: TRBV4-2; D: -; CDR3: CASSQDLGLQETQYF; DNA: TGTGCCAGCAGCCAAGATCTGGGCCTCCAAGAGACCCAGTACTTC
J: TRBJ1-2; size: -; V: TRBV6-6; D: -; CDR3: CASSWLEKGDGYTF; DNA: TGTGCCAGCAGTTGGTTGGAGAAGGGGGACGGCTACACCTTC
J: TRBJ1-2; size: few; V: TRBV12-3/TRBV12-4; D: -; CDR3: CASSFNPNYGYTF; DNA: TGTGCCAGCAGTTTCAATCCTAACTATGGCTACACCTTC
J: TRBJ1-2; size: -; V: TRBV29-1; D: -; CDR3: CSVEDRGAGYGYTF; DNA: TGCAGCGTTGAAGATCGAGGTGCAGGGTATGGCTACACCTTC
J: TRBJ2-7; size: many; V: TRBV11-2; D: TRBD1; CDR3: CASSLEGTGIYEQYF; DNA: TGTGCCAGCAGCTTAGAAGGGACAGGGATCTACGAGCAGTACTTC
J: TRBJ1-2; size: -; V: TRBV11-2; D: -; CDR3: CASSLGPIDGYTF; DNA: TGTGCCAGCAGCCTGGGGCCGATTGATGGCTACACCTTC
J: TRBJ2-1; size: many; V: TRBV6-6; D: -; CDR3: CASTTRAYSYNEQFF; DNA: TGTGCCAGCACCACCCGGGCCTACTCCTACAATGAGCAGTTCTTC
J: TRBJ2-3; size: -; V: TRBV6-2/TRBV6-3; D: -; CDR3: CASSPITDTQYF; DNA: TGTGCCAGCAGCCCTATCACAGATACGCAGTATTTT
J: TRBJ2-7; size: -; V: TRBV14; D: -; CDR3: CASSLRTVAEQYF; DNA: TGTGCCAGCAGCCTCAGAACGGTAGCGGAGCAGTACTTC
J: TRBJ2-2; size: -; V: TRBV30; D: -; CDR3: CAWSVQKGKNTGELFF; DNA: TGTGCCTGGAGTGTACAGAAGGGCAAAAACACCGGGGAGCTGTTTTTT